The sequence of this TCR beta chain was determined in a study of tumor-infiltrating lymphocytes in primary liver carcinoma. A single count supports this clonotype. The junction differs from germline at one of its ends, possibly a read error. TCR beta cDNA was reverse-transcribed from 400 to 500 ng of total RNA. The reaction used a constant-region primer and ProtoScript II reverse transcriptase. Modified slightly, ARM-PCR produced TCR beta libraries over three nested multiplex PCR rounds. Each of the first two PCR rounds ran nine to ten cycles with TRBV1-TRBV30 forward and C-beta reverse primers. MiXCR, applied by TCRdb to the multiplex PCR reads, yields one record per CDR3 protein. The data contain fewer than 110,000 distinct CDR3 sequences, about two thirds of them singletons. The approximately 17-32 mg bulk tissue piece was not sorted before simultaneous RNA and DNA extraction. CDR3 size: 15 residues. Germline CDR1 reads LGHNA; CDR2 reads YNFKEQ.

The sample consisted of liver tumor tissue from sampling region 2. The sample's subset: tumor region T2, inferior pole. The rearrangement links TRBV4-2 to TRBJ2-5; possible D gene TRBD2, 5 bases. This clonotype originated in a woman aged 60-75 years with primary liver carcinoma and hepatitis B virus infection. The CDR3 here is CASRQDGGIEETQYF. The CDR3, as DNA: TGTGCCAGCAGACAAGACGGAGGTATAGAAGAGACCCAGTACTTC.